This TCR beta chain comes out of a study of blood T cell repertoires in COVID-19. Study-wide background: The United States, Italy and Spain were the sources of the acute and convalescent COVID-19 samples. PBMCs, B-cell-depleted T cells, or T cells provided the cDNA or gDNA that made up the material.

Germline CDR1 is MNHEY and CDR2 is SVGAGI. J gave up 13 bases and V 5 bases, and 17 bases lay outside the gene matches. The CDR3 length is 15 residues. This clone was observed a handful of times. Under the authors' procedure: Estimation of nucleated cell counts was performed using reference gene primer amplification. Method: immunoSEQ multiplex PCR; TCRdb's copy keeps in-frame clones and lacks some. For V, J and clone size, that table is used; D and trimming come from the DNA. This sample has about 230,000 clones, with approximately 80% found just once. The genes are TRBV6-5 and TRBJ2-1; 7 bases are a match to TRBD2. Sequencing was done on a sample of peripheral blood. The receptor comes from a man in his forties with acute or convalescent COVID-19. CDR3 bases: TGTGCCAGCAGTACGACCTCGGGACCTAGCGGAATACAGTTCTTC. Its translation: CASSTTSGPSGIQFF.